This paragraph reports one T cell receptor (beta chain). Its antigen target is currently unknown. Within one base of it there is no much larger clone, and no base qualities were kept. The data derive from a study of blood T cells in healthy people across ages (dated by TCRdb to 2014 to 2015). Background for the entire study: In model experiments, template switching captured about one uniquely barcoded TCR beta cDNA molecule for every two T cells. The study measured age-related changes in TCR beta repertoire diversity using deep sequencing normalized with unique cDNA molecular identifiers. The donors were split into four age groups: young (average 16 years), middle-aged (around 40), aged (about 56) and long-lived (approximately 80). To avoid experimental bias, donors of different ages were randomly spread across the sequencing lanes. Using the same blood draw, the study looked at two additional independent replicas of 1 million unique cDNA reads for two donors, one aged 18 to 30 and the other aged 80 or older. The investigation overall reported the following: As age increased, observed TCR beta diversity per million T cells dropped in a roughly linear way, and a significant reduction was already evident by age 40. The CMV infection status of donors was not known, potentially confounding age-related changes in expanded clonotypes. Total diversity estimates from one million sequenced T cells were considered lower bounds and underestimates. Observed TCR beta diversity correlated strongly with the percentage of naive T cells measured by flow cytometry. Compared with the aged group, more naive CD4+ T cells, fewer expanded clones and increased TCR diversity were shown by the long-lived group, suggesting age selection. Bulk unsorted PBMC profiling prevented conclusive comparison of naive and antigen-experienced compartments.

Systemically healthy Caucasian individuals from Russia, over 30 in total and aged about 6 to 90 years, were included as donors. Each donor gave about 11 milliliters of peripheral blood, drawn into EDTA-treated Vacutainer tubes. PBMCs were isolated by Ficoll-Paque density-gradient centrifugation, with at least 6 million obtained per sample. Trizol reagent was used to extract total RNA from the PBMCs, yielding at least 6 micrograms per sample. For every donor, flow cytometry on a PBMC aliquot measured the percentage of naive CD45RAhigh/CD27high T cells. Libraries were constructed by 5' RACE. Sequencing took place on an Illumina HiSeq 2500. The second PCR ran for roughly 6 to 11 cycles and used a J-beta primer mix along with a sample-barcoded 5' primer. A unique molecular identifier was introduced onto each TCR beta cDNA molecule by a template-switch 5' adaptor carrying 12 random nucleotides. Each sample yielded at least 3 million CDR3-containing paired-end reads. All of the RNA was converted into first-strand cDNA using the Mint cDNA synthesis kit, with a TRBC-specific oligonucleotide serving as the primer. After uracil-DNA glycosylase treatment, a first 18-cycle PCR used universal primers M1SS and BC2_uni_R on all cDNA. In the authors' own workflow: Each sample was normalized by randomly selecting 1 million high-quality reads, each carrying a distinct molecular identifier. Reads sharing molecular identifiers were discarded rather than binned into consensus sequences. CDR3 identification, clonotype clustering and error correction used MiTCR with a Q25 quality threshold and the strictest error-elimination algorithm. A nonparametric unseen species model with Euler transformation was used to estimate lower-bound total TCR beta diversity. Using fastp trimming at Q25 and MiXCR clonotype assembly, TCRdb reanalyzed the public sequencing data and kept in-frame beta chains. Each CDR3 protein appears once, grouped with its most common genes and DNA. These V and J calls rely on TCRdb rather than the paper's analysis. In all, the sample holds approximately 830,000 distinct CDR3 sequences, and approximately 67% of those were seen once. The ten largest clonotypes hold 25% to 30% of the sample.

Trimming removed 1 base from V and 8 bases from J, leaving 9 bases between the germline ends. Inclusive of the bounding cysteine and phenylalanine, the CDR3 is 13 residues long. Of the read, only the CDR3 DNA is kept; its 39 bases are in frame from base 1. The germline V gene encodes CDR1 MDHEN and CDR2 SYDVKM. The sample comprised blood. The clonotype was recovered from a man aged 30-40 years in good health. Rearrangement joined TRBV28 to TRBJ2-1; the D gene assignment is ambiguous. The DNA reads as follows: TGTGCCAGCAGTTTATCGTTAGCTCATGAGCAGTTCTTC. Translated, this gives CASSLSLAHEQFF.